Sequencing of this T cell receptor (beta chain) was carried out in a study of blood T cells in healthy people across ages. A second about 7 to 12 cycle PCR used barcoded and J-beta primers. MiXCR was run by TCRdb on the 5' RACE reads, yielding one entry per CDR3 protein. The repertoire holds over a million distinct CDR3 sequences, with roughly 45% as singletons. The donors, healthy Caucasians from Russia, were aged about 6 to 95. In each sample, at least 7 million PBMCs were isolated. Total RNA, at least 5.5 micrograms per sample, came from PBMCs. Input material: blood. The receptor was isolated from a woman between 18 and 29 years old in good health.

In nucleotides, the CDR3 is TGTGCCAGTAGTATAACAGGGTCCGCCGGGGAGCTGTTTTTT. As protein: CASSITGSAGELFF. The V gene is TRBV19, the J gene TRBJ2-2, with TRBD1 as a possible D gene (6 bases). Germline loops: CDR1 LNHDA, CDR2 SQIVND (reference sequence). Trimming stripped 2 bases from V and 6 bases from J, with 10 bases between. The CDR3 spans 14 residues.